This T cell receptor (beta chain) was recorded in a study of blood T cell repertoires in COVID-19 (dated by TCRdb to 2020 to 2021). Notes on the research overall: Collaborator samples came from the United States, Italy and Spain and covered acute and convalescent phases of COVID-19. The prospective study material was composed of cDNA or gDNA derived from T cells, B-cell-depleted T cells, or PBMCs. Deeply sampled blood TCRbeta repertoires from subjects exposed to, actively infected with, or recovered from COVID-19 were included in the dataset. The repertoires were released in a freely available public database meant as a resource for research on the immune response to SARS-CoV-2. The samples were drawn from the first 160 participants of the ongoing ImmuneRACE study and from 1,254 subjects provided by 6 global collaborators. Nearly every sample came with metadata listing a de-identified subject ID, COVID-19 status, age in years and sex. Where available, HLA class I and class II types were obtained from metadata supplied by the sample provider rather than from assay-based typing. Study-wide findings and limitations: Clinical and demographic metadata were provided uncurated, with the amount varying by source and participant.

As to this clone: Which antigen it targets is not known. Per-base qualities were not stored, and no clone one base away is much larger.

As encoded in the germline V gene (reference sequence), CDR1 is SGHNT while CDR2 is YYREEE. The germline V and J ends show losses of 4 bases and 3 bases respectively, and no gene match explains 5 bases of the junction. Reading from cysteine to phenylalanine, the CDR3 counts 15 amino acids. Only the CDR3 region is kept as DNA, spanning 45 bases read in frame from base 1. TCRbeta CDR3 regions were amplified from genomic DNA by means of the immunoSEQ Assay, a bias-controlled multiplex PCR. For the original study's pipeline: The number of nucleated cells in each sample was estimated by amplification of reference gene primers within the assay. Sequence reads were collapsed and filtered to measure the absolute abundance of every unique TCRbeta CDR3 rearrangement. Productive Simpson clonality was computed per sample as the square root of Simpson's diversity index over productive rearrangements. Drawn from immuneACCESS, this table holds only the in-frame rearrangements with V and J called that TCRdb kept. Clones are partly lost; checked studies trace under half to an unresolved V gene and leave the rest unexplained. D and trimming were read from the DNA, whereas the V and J calls and clone size are those reported in that table. The sample includes 360,000 or so clones, with around nine tenths observed a single time. The top ten clonotypes cover 1.5% to 2% of the sample.

Participants in the prospective study were enrolled through a virtual design, were aged about 18 to 89 years, and lived in roughly 24 United States geographic areas. In the prospective study, participants were assigned to cohorts based on the clinical history participants reported in a screening survey and a study questionnaire. Recovered participants in ImmuneRACE Cohort 3 were defined as having two consecutive negative NP/OP PCR tests, clearance from a healthcare professional, or resolution of symptoms. Each participant in the prospective study had whole blood, serum and a nasopharyngeal or oropharyngeal swab collected by mobile phlebotomists. Over a 2-month period, participants in the prospective study had the option of providing additional blood draws and questionnaires. Before DNA extraction, blood samples from the prospective study were shipped at room temperature or frozen.

This clonotype was sampled from a woman under 40 who had recovered from COVID-19. The sequencing input was PBMCs or T cells enriched from blood (not recorded which). In this chain, TRBV5-4 is recombined with TRBJ1-5; 9 junctional bases match TRBD1. The nucleotides read TGTGCCAGCAGCCCGGGGACAGGGATCAATCAGCCCCAGCATTTT. Translated, it gives CASSPGTGINQPQHF.